Sequencing of this T cell receptor beta chain was carried out in a study of early T cells in non-severe SARS-CoV-2 infection. V lost 6 bases to trimming and J lost 3 bases, with 11 bases between them. There are 13 residues in the CDR3. The germline V gene encodes CDR1 MNHNY and CDR2 SVGAGI (reference sequence). A single record per CDR3 protein comes from TCRdb applying MiXCR to the 5' RACE reads. The table records 55,000 to 80,000 distinct CDR3 sequences, 8% to 9% of them present only once. A few counts support this clonotype. The origin of this receptor is an adult who was a healthcare worker with PCR-confirmed SARS-CoV-2 infection or an uninfected control (not recorded which). The chain carries TRBV6-6 and TRBJ2-5, with TRBD2 as a possible D gene (5 bases). The specimen was whole blood, collected at baseline. CDR3 sequence (DNA): TGTGCCAGCAGCCTGCCGGGGAAAGAGACCCAGTACTTC. This encodes CASSLPGKETQYF.